These 11 T cell receptor beta chains were sequenced from one sample in a study of T cell changes during pregnancy in multiple sclerosis. TCRdb's copy holds only in-frame clones and misses some; the assay was immunoSEQ multiplex PCR. The sample holds some 100,000 clones, around 90% seen once. The material was peripheral blood, obtained in the second trimester of pregnancy. These receptors all come from a female donor with multiple sclerosis, enrolled in a pregnancy study.

V usage is TRBV13 and J usage is TRBJ2-1; 8 bases fit TRBD2. Trimming cost V 4 bases and J 2 bases; bases outside gene matches: 7. The CDR3 is made up of 16 amino acids. CDR1 is PRHDT and CDR2 is FYEKMQ in the germline V gene (reference sequence). The CDR3 here is CASSSNGGAPYNEQFF. The CDR3 region has the DNA TGTGCCAGCAGCTCAAACGGGGGGGCCCCCTACAATGAGCAGTTCTTC. Full variable domain (missing parts from reference TRBV13 and TRBJ2-1): AAGVIQSPRHLIKEKRETATLKCYPIPRHDTVYWYQQGPGQDPQFLISFYEKMQSDKGSIPDRFSAQQFSDYHSELNMSSLELGDSALYFCASSSNGGAPYNEQFFGPGTRLTVL.

This clone was detected only once. The CDR3 bases are TGCGCCAGCAGCTTACTAGCGGGGGGGCAGGAGACCCAGTACTTC. Its protein is CASSLLAGGQETQYF. This chain joins TRBV5-1 and TRBJ2-5; 13 nucleotides match TRBD2. Germline lookup yields CDR1 SGHRS and CDR2 YFSETQ. The CDR3 has 15 residues. V lost 2 bases, J lost 5 bases, and 3 bases stayed unmatched.

The CDR3 DNA reads TGTGCCAGCAGTCGGGACTCCTACGAGCAGTACTTC. This translates into CASSRDSYEQYF. This sequence joins TRBV6-6 and TRBJ2-7; tentatively, D is TRBD2 (5 bases). There are 12 residues in the CDR3. Germline CDR1 is MNHNY and CDR2 is SVGAGI (reference sequence). Trimming took off 5 bases at V and 0 bases at J, with 5 bases between the two ends.

V gene TRBV15 combines with J gene TRBJ1-5, with TRBD1 identical over 9 bases. This CDR3 has 18 residues. With 5 bases clipped from V and 0 bases from J, the junction kept 11 bases outside the gene matches. Germline V gene lookup returns CDR1 LNHNV and CDR2 YYDKDF (reference sequence). The CDR3 DNA reads as TGTGCCACCAGCGGCCACAGGGGGCAACTTTATAGCAATCAGCCCCAGCATTTT. Its translation: CATSGHRGQLYSNQPQHF. Together with reference TRBV15 and TRBJ1-5, the CDR3 gives the full variable domain: DAMVIQNPRYQVTQFGKPVTLSCSQTLNHNVMYWYQQKSSQAPKLLFHYYDKDFNNEADTPDNFQSRRPNTSFCFLDIRSPGLGDTAMYLCATSGHRGQLYSNQPQHFGDGTRLSIL.

The genes are TRBV7-9 and TRBJ1-2, with TRBD1 identical over 7 bases. This CDR3 spans 15 amino acids. Germline V lookup: CDR1 SEHNR, CDR2 FQNEAQ (reference sequence). Trimming cost V 3 bases and J 8 bases; bases outside gene matches: 12. The CDR3 reads CASSLGVRGSRGYTF. DNA for the CDR3: TGTGCCAGCAGCTTGGGGGTCAGGGGGTCGAGGGGCTACACCTTC.

The chain couples TRBV2 to TRBJ1-3, with 7 bases matching TRBD1. This CDR3 contains 16 residues. V was pared by 6 bases and J by 3 bases, with 11 bases of the junction left unmatched. The germline gives CDR1 SNHLY, CDR2 FYNNEI. CDR3 sequence: CASRGQLTQHGNTIYF. CDR3 DNA: TGTGCCAGCAGGGGACAGCTGACTCAACATGGAAACACCATATATTTT.

This chain connects TRBV19 to TRBJ2-1; possible D gene TRBD2, 6 bases. Germline lookup yields CDR1 LNHDA and CDR2 SQIVND (reference sequence). CDR3 length: 15 amino acids. V was trimmed by 5 bases and J by 3 bases, leaving 14 bases between them. CDR3 DNA: TGTGCCAGTAGTGTCCCGGGAGCTCACTACAATGAGCAGTTCTTC. Amino acid sequence: CASSVPGAHYNEQFF.

The rearrangement joins TRBV6-6 to TRBJ1-4; 8 bases map to TRBD1. The CDR3 is made up of 13 amino acids. The J segment lost 3 bases and the V segment lost 11 bases, leaving 5 bases of the junction unmatched. The germline gives CDR1 MNHNY, CDR2 SVGAGI (reference sequence). The CDR3 DNA is TGTGCCCACGGACAGGGAGCTAATGAAAAACTGTTTTTT. It codes for CAHGQGANEKLFF.

This clone came up once. The rearrangement links TRBV27 to TRBJ1-4; D is perhaps TRBD1 (5 bases). This CDR3 has 15 residues. V was shortened by 5 bases and J by 8 bases, with 18 bases between the two germline ends. CDR1 and CDR2 (germline): MNHEY, SMNVEV (reference sequence). The DNA of the CDR3 is TGTGCCAGCAGTCATAGTGGGGACTATGGGGAAAAACTGTTTTTT. Translation gives CASSHSGDYGEKLFF. Looking up the rest from reference TRBV27 and TRBJ1-4 gives the full variable domain: EAQVTQNPRYLITVTGKKLTVTCSQNMNHEYMSWYRQDPGLGLRQIYYSMNVEVTDKGDVPEGYKVSRKEKRNFPLILESPSPNQTSLYFCASSHSGDYGEKLFFGSGTQLSVL.

The CDR3 coding sequence is TGTGCCAGCAGCGTAGGTCCCCAGGGGGAGGATGGCTACACCTTC. Amino acid sequence: CASSVGPQGEDGYTF. The chain couples TRBV9 to TRBJ1-2, with 7 bases lining up with TRBD1. The CDR3 covers 15 residues. Germline V lookup: CDR1 SGDLS, CDR2 YYNGEE. V gave up 0 bases and J gave up 6 bases; unmatched junction bases: 8.

The chain carries TRBV27 and TRBJ1-1; 10 nucleotides align to TRBD1. The CDR3 totals 17 residues. Germline V gene lookup returns CDR1 MNHEY and CDR2 SMNVEV (reference sequence). Trimming at V came to 0 bases and at J to 10 bases, leaving 14 bases not matched to a gene. DNA for the CDR3: TGTGCCAGCAGTTTATCGGGGACAGGGGTCAATGTTCGGGGAGCTTTCTTT. Amino acids: CASSLSGTGVNVRGAFF.